The text below deals with one T cell receptor (beta chain). What it binds is unknown. In the original workflow: Sample TCR counts, which ranged from about 23,224 to 700,000, had a median of about 100,000. TCRdb redid the calling of the RACE reads with MiXCR, one entry per CDR3 protein. The V and J calls, along with clone size, are taken from TCRdb and not from the paper's own processing. The data contain 85,000 to 100,000 distinct CDR3 sequences, roughly a quarter of them singletons. Germline loops: CDR1 ENHRY, CDR2 SYGVKD. The CDR3 is 18 amino acids. V shed 0 bases, J shed 2 bases, and the junction held 7 bases outside the gene matches. This sample is drawn from a study of human T cells and chemical hapten exposure. As for the study in general: Diphenylcyclopropenone was administered weekly to the scalp of patients throughout the roughly 24-week study.

Points from the study as a whole: While controls formed fewer of them, expanded TCRs formed significantly more large CDR3 similarity clusters. Patch test score was positively correlated with the counts of TCRs that had expanded at PT1.

The sample's time point: patch test 3, about 24 weeks after DPC sensitization. Treatment noted: therapeutic diphenylcyclopropenone sensitization with weekly scalp DPC. The source was whole blood, collected in connection with sensitization to the hapten diphenylcyclopropenone (DPC). The TCR comes from a man between 35 and 55 years old with alopecia areata. Some clones in this sample may be carry-over from other donors' samples. The V gene is TRBV10-3, the J gene TRBJ2-3, with 11 positions matching TRBD2. The CDR3 sequence is CAISESISGRALTDTQYF. As DNA, the CDR3 is TGTGCCATCAGTGAGTCGATTAGCGGGAGGGCCCTCACAGATACGCAGTATTTT.